The T cell receptor (beta chain) under discussion was sequenced for a study of blood T cells in healthy people across ages. The authors ran a second PCR of about 7 to 11 cycles using a sample-barcoded 5' primer and a J-beta primer mix. MiXCR was run by TCRdb on the 5' RACE reads, yielding one entry per CDR3 protein. The sample lists hundreds of thousands of distinct CDR3 sequences; about 55% were seen once. Study observations and caveats: Leaving the PBMCs unsorted stopped any conclusive comparison of naive versus antigen-experienced cells.

Remarks on this clonotype: The antigen remains unidentified.

Germline V lookup: CDR1 SQVTM, CDR2 ANQGSEA. The CDR3 loop spans 14 amino acids. Source material: blood. This rearrangement joins TRBV29-1 to TRBJ2-5; a possible D gene is TRBD1 (6 bases). Near its end, the DNA agrees better with TRBJ2-7, so the J call may be wrong. The TCR was taken from an elderly man in good health. The CDR3 reads CSVVSAGDNYEQYF. The CDR3 DNA is TGCAGCGTTGTCTCGGCAGGGGACAACTACGAGCAGTACTTC.